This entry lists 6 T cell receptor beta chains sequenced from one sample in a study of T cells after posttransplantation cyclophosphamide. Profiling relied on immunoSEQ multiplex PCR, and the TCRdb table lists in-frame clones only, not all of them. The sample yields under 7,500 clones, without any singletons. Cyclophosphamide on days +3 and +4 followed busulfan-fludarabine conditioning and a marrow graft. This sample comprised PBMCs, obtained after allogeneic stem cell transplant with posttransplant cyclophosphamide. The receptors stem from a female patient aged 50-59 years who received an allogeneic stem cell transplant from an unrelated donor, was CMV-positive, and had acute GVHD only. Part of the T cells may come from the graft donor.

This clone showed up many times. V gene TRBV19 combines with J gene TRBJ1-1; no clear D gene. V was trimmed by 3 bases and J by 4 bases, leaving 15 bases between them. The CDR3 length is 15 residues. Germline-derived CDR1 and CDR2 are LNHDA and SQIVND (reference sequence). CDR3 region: CASSMAQSLFTEAFF. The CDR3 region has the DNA TGTGCCAGTAGTATGGCACAGAGCCTATTCACTGAAGCTTTCTTT. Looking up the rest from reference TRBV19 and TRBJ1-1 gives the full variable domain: DGGITQSPKYLFRKEGQNVTLSCEQNLNHDAMYWYRQDPGQGLRLIYYSQIVNDFQKGDIAEGYSVSREKKESFPLTVTSAQKNPTAFYLCASSMAQSLFTEAFFGQGTRLTVV.

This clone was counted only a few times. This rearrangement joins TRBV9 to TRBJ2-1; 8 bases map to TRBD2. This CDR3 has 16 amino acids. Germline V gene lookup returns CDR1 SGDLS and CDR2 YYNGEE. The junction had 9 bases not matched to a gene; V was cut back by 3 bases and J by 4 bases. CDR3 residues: CASSAGAGALYNEQFF. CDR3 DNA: TGTGCCAGCAGCGCCGGAGCGGGAGCCTTGTACAATGAGCAGTTCTTC.

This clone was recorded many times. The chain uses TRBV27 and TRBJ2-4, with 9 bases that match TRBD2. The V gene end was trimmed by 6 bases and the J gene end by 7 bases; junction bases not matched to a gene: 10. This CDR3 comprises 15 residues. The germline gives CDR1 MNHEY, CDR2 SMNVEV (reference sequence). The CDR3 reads CASRGGAGGNNIQYF. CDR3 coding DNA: TGTGCCAGCAGGGGGGGCGCGGGAGGGAACAACATTCAGTACTTC.

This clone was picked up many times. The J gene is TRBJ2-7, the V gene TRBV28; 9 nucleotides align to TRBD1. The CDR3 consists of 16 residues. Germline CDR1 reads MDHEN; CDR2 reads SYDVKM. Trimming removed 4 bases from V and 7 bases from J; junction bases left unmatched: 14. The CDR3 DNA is TGTGCCAGCAGTTCCCCCTGGGACAGGGTGTCGGGTGAGCAGTACTTC. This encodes CASSSPWDRVSGEQYF.

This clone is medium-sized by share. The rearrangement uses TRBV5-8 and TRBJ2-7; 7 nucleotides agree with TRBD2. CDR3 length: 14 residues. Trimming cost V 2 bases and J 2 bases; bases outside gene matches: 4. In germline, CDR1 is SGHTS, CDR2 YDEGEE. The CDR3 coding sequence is TGTGCCAGCAGCTTAAGAGGACTAGCCTACGAGCAGTACTTC. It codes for CASSLRGLAYEQYF.

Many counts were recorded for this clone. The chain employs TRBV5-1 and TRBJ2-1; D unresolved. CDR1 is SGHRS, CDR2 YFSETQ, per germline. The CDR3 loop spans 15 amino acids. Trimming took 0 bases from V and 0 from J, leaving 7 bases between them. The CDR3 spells CASSLDSSSYNEQFF. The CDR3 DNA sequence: TGCGCCAGCAGCTTGGACAGCAGCTCCTACAATGAGCAGTTCTTC. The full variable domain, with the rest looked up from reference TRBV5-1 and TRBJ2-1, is KAGVTQTPRYLIKTRGQQVTLSCSPISGHRSVSWYQQTPGQGLQFLFEYFSETQRNKGNFPGRFSGRQFSNSRSEMNVSTLELGDSALYLCASSLDSSSYNEQFFGPGTRLTVL.